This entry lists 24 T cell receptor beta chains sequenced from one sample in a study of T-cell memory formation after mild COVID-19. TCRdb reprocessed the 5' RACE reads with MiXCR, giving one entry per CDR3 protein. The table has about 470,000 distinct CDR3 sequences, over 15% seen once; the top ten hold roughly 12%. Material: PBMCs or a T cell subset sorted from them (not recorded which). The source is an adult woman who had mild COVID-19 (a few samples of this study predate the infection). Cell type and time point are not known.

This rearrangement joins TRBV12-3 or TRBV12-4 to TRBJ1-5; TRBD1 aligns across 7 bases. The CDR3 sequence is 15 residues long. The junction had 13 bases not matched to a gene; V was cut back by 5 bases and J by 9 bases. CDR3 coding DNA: TGTGCCAGCAGTGGTGACAGGGAGAGGTCAGGGCCCCAGCATTTT. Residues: CASSGDRERSGPQHF.

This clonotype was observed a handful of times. The CDR3 nucleotides are TGTGCCAGCAGCACCCCTAAAGCGGTTGGGACAGGGGACACCGGGGAGCTGTTTTTT. This gives the protein CASSTPKAVGTGDTGELFF. The rearrangement links TRBV7-6 to TRBJ2-2; 10 bases line up with TRBD1. Losses at the gene ends were 5 bases for V and 3 bases for J; bases not matched to a gene: 15. The CDR3 totals 19 residues. The germline gives CDR1 SGHVS, CDR2 FNYEAQ.

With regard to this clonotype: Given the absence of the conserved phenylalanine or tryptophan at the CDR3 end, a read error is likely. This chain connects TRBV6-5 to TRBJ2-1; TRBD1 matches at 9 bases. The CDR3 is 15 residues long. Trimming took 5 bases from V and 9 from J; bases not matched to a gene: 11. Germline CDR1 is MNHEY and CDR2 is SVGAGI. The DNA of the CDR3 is TGTGCCAGCAGTCCCGGGACAGGGCTAAGGAGTGAGCAGTTCTCC. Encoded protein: CASSPGTGLRSEQFS.

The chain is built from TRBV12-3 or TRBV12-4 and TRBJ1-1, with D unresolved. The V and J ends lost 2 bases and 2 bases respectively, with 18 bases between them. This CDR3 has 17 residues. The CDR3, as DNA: TGTGCCAGCAGTTTAAATGTTCGTGCCAGGAGTAACACTGAAGCTTTCTTT. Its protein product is CASSLNVRARSNTEAFF.

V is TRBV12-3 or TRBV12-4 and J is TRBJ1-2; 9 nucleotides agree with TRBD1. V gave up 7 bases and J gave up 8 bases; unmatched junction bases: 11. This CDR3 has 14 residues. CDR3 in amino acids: CASTLAGQGGGYTF. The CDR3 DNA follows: TGTGCCAGCACCCTGGCGGGACAGGGAGGCGGCTACACCTTC.

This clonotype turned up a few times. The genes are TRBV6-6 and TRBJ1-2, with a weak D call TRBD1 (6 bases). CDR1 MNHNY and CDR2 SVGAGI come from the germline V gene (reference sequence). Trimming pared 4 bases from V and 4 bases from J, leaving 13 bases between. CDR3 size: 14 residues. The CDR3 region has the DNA TGTGCCAGCAGTTTTGCAGGGGAGGGCTATGGCTACACCTTC. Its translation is CASSFAGEGYGYTF.

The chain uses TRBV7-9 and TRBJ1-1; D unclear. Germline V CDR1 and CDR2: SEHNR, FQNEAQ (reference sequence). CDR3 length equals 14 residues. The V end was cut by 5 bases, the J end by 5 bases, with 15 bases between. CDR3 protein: CASSPSFQATEAFF. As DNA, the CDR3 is TGTGCCAGCAGCCCTAGCTTCCAAGCTACTGAAGCTTTCTTT.

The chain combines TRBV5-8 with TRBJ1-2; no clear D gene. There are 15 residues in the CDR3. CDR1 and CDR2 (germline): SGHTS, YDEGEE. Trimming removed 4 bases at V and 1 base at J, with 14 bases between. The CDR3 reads CASSRHEFLNYGYTF. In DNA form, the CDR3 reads TGTGCCAGCAGCCGTCACGAGTTCCTTAACTATGGCTACACCTTC.

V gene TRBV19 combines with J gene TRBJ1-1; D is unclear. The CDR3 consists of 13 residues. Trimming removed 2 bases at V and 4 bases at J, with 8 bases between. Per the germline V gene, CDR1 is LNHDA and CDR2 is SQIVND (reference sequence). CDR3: CASSIIFSTEAFF. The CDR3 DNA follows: TGTGCCAGTAGTATAATTTTTAGCACTGAAGCTTTCTTT.

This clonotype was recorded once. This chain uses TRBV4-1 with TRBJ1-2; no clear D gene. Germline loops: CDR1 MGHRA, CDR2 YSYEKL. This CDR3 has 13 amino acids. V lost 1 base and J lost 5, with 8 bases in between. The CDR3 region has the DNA TGCGCCAGCAGCCAAGCGGAGAAGTATGGCTACACCTTC. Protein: CASSQAEKYGYTF.

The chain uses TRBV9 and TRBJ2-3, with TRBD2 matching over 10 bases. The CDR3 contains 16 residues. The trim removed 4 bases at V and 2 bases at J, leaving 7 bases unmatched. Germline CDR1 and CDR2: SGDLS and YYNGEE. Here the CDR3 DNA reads TGTGCCAGCAGCCCTGATCTAGCGGGAGTCACAGATACGCAGTATTTT. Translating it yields CASSPDLAGVTDTQYF.

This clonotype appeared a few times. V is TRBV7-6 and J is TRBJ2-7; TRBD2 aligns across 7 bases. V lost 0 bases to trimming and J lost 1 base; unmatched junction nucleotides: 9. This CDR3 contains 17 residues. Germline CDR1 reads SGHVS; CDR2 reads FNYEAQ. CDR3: CASSLAPSGVLSYEQYF. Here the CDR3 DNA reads TGTGCCAGCAGCTTAGCGCCAAGCGGGGTTCTTTCCTACGAGCAGTACTTC.

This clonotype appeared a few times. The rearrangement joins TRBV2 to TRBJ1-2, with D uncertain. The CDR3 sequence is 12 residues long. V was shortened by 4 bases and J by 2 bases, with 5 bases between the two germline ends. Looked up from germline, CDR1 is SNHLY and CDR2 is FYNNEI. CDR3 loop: CASSAENYGYTF. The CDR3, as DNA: TGTGCCAGCAGTGCGGAGAACTATGGCTACACCTTC.

Written as DNA, the CDR3 is TGTGCCACCAGTGATGCCCTCGGGACGGGGGCCAACGTCCTGACTTTC. Residues: CATSDALGTGANVLTF. The V call is TRBV24-1, the J call TRBJ2-6; the D call may be TRBD1 or TRBD2 (5 bases each). The CDR3 contains 16 residues. CDR1 and CDR2 from the germline V gene are KGHDR and SFDVKD. The ends were cut back, 3 bases at V and 4 bases at J, with 12 bases in the middle.

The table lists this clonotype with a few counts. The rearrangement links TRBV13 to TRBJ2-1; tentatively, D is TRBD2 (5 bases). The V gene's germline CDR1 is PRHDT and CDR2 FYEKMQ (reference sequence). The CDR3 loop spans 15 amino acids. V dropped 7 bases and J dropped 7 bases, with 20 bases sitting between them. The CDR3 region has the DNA TGTGCCAGCACCCTCATGACACGGTCGGGGAATGAGCAGTTCTTC. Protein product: CASTLMTRSGNEQFF.

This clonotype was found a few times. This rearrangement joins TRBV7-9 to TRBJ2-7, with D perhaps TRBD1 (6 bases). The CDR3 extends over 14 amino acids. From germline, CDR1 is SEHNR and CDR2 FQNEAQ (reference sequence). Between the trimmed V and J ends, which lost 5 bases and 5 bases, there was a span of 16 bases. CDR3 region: CASSTGYKADEQYF. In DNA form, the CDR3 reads TGTGCCAGCAGCACAGGGTACAAAGCGGACGAGCAGTACTTC.

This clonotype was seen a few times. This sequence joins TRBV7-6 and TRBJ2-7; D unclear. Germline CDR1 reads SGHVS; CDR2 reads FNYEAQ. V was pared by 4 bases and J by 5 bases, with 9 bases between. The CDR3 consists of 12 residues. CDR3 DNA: TGTGCCAGCAGCTCCGCCGAAAACGAGCAGTACTTC. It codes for CASSSAENEQYF.

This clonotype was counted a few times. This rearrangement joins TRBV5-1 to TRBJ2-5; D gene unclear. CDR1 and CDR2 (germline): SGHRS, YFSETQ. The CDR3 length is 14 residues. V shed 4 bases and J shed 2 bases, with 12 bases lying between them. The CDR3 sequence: CASSNAQPQETQYF. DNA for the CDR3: TGCGCCAGCAGCAATGCCCAGCCACAAGAGACCCAGTACTTC.

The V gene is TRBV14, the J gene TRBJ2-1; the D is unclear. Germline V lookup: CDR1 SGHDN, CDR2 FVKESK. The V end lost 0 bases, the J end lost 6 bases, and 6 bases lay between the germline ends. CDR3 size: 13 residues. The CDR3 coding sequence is TGTGCCAGCAGCCAAGATCGAGCCAATGAGCAGTTCTTC. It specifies CASSQDRANEQFF.

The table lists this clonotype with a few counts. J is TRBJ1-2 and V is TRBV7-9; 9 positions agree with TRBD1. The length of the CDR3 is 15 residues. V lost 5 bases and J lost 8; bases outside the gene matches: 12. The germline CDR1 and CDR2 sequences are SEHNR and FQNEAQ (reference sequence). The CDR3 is CASSSTGGSVRGYTF. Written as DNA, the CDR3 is TGTGCCAGCAGCAGTACAGGGGGCTCTGTACGCGGCTACACCTTC.

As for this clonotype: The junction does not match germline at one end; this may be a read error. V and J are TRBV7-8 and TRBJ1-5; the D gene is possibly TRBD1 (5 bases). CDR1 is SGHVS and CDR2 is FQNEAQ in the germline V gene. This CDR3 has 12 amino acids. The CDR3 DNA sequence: TGTGCCAGCAGCTTCGTTTCGGGACCCCGGCATTTT. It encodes CASSFVSGPRHF.

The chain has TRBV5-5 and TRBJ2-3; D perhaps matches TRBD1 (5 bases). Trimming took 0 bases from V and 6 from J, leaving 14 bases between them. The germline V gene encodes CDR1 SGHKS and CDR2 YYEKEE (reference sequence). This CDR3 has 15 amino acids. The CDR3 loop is CASSLEGRVGDTQYF. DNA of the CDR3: TGTGCCAGCAGCTTGGAGGGCAGGGTCGGGGATACGCAGTATTTT.

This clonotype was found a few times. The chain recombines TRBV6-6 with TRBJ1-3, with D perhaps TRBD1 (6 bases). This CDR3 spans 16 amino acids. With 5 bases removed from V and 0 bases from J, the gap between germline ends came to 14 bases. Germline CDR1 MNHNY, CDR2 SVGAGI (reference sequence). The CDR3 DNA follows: TGTGCCAGCAGTCAACCCTCGGACAGCTCTGGAAACACCATATATTTT. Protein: CASSQPSDSSGNTIYF.

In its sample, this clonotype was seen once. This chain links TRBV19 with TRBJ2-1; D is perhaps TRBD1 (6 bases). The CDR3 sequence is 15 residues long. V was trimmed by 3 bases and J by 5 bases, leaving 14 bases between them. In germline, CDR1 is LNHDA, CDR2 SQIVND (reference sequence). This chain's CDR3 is CASSMPGAWDNEQFF. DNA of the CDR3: TGTGCCAGTAGTATGCCAGGGGCGTGGGACAATGAGCAGTTCTTC. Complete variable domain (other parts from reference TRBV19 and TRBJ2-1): DGGITQSPKYLFRKEGQNVTLSCEQNLNHDAMYWYRQDPGQGLRLIYYSQIVNDFQKGDIAEGYSVSREKKESFPLTVTSAQKNPTAFYLCASSMPGAWDNEQFFGPGTRLTVL.